The T cell receptor (beta chain) described here comes from a study of post-analysis software for immune sequencing data. The overall study: As for disease course, relapsing-remitting, secondary progressive and progressive-relapsing multiple sclerosis were all included.

Prepared libraries of TCR beta cDNA carried unique molecular identifiers. Input populations of about 0.85 to 11 million T cells gave rise to around 480,000 cDNA molecules. TCRdb reprocessed the PCR reads with MiXCR, giving one entry per CDR3 protein. Of about 570,000 distinct CDR3 sequences listed, around a third are singletons. CDR1 and CDR2 (germline): SQVTM, ANQGSEA. CDR3 length: 13 amino acids. Deletions cut 4 bases from V and 4 bases from J, with 13 bases between. In its sample, this clonotype was seen a few times. Its antigen is still unknown. Study-level findings and limits: Elevated frequency relative to controls characterized four or five TRBV segments in patients, TRBV5-6, TRBV5-1 and TRBV20-1 among them. Compared with controls, patients showed significantly lower normalized Chao1 diversity.

Input material: blood. This TCR was sampled from a girl under 18 with multiple sclerosis. The rearrangement links TRBV29-1 to TRBJ1-2; D unresolved. The CDR3 DNA is TGCAGCGTTGTATGGCAGGCGGGCTATGGCTACACCTTC. It codes for CSVVWQAGYGYTF.